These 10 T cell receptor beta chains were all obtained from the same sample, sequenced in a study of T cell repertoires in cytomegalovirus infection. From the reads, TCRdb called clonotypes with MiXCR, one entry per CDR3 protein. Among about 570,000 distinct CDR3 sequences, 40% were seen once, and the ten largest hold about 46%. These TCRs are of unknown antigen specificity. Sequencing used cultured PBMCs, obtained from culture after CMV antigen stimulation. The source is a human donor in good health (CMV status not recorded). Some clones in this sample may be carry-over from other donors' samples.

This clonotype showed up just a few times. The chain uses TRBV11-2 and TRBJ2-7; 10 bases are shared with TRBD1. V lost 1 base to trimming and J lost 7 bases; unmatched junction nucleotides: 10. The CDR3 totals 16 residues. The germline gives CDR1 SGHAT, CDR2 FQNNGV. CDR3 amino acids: CASSLGVGQGPWEQYF. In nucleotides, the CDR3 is TGTGCCAGCAGCTTAGGGGTGGGACAGGGGCCCTGGGAGCAGTACTTC.

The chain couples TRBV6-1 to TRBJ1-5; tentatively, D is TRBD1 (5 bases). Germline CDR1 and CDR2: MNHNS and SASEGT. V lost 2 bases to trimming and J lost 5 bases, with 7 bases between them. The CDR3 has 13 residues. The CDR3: CASSERGDQPQHF. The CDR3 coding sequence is TGTGCCAGCAGTGAACGGGGGGATCAGCCCCAGCATTTT.

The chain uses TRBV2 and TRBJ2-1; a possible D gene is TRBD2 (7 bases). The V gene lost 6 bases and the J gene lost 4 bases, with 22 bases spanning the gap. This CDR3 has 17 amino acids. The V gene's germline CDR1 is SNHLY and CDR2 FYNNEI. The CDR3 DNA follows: TGTGCCAGCAGCCTAAGGGGGGGAGGCGGTCCTTACAATGAGCAGTTCTTC. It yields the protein CASSLRGGGGPYNEQFF.

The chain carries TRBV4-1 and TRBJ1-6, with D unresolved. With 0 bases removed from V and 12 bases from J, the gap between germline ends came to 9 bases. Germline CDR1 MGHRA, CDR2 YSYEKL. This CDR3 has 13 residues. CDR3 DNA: TGCGCCAGCAGCCAAGATATCGGTCTACCCCTCCACTTT. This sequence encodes CASSQDIGLPLHF.

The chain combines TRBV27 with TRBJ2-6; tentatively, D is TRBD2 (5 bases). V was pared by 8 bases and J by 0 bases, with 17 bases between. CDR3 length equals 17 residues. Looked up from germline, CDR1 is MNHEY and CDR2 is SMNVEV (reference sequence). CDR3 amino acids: CASAARGYGSGANVLTF. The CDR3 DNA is TGTGCCAGCGCTGCCCGAGGGTACGGCTCTGGGGCCAACGTCCTGACTTTC.

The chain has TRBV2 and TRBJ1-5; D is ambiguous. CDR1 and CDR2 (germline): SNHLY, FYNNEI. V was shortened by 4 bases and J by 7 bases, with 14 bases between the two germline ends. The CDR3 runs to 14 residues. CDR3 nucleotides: TGTGCCAGCAGTGGAGCGGAAACAGAGCAGCCCCAGCATTTT. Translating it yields CASSGAETEQPQHF.

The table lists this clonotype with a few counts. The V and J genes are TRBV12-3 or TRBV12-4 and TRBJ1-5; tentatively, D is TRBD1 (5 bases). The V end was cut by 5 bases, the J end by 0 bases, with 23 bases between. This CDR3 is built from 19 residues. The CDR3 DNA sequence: TGTGCCAGCAGTCTCATTATGGGGGACCCCCTCTATAGCAATCAGCCCCAGCATTTT. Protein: CASSLIMGDPLYSNQPQHF.

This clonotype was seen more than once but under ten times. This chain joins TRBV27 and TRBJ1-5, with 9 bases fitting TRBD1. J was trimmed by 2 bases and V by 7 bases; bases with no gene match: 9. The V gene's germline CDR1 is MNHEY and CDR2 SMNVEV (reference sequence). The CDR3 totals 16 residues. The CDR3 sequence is CASTVTGGVGNQPQHF. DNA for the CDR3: TGTGCCAGCACCGTTACAGGGGGCGTAGGCAATCAGCCCCAGCATTTT.

The chain's CDR3 is CSAPTGRGTEAFF. CDR3 coding DNA: TGCAGTGCTCCGACAGGGAGAGGCACTGAAGCTTTCTTT. V and J are TRBV20-1 and TRBJ1-1, with 7 bases aligning to TRBD1. Germline CDR1 reads DFQATT; CDR2 reads SNEGSKA (reference sequence). With 5 bases clipped from V and 4 bases from J, the junction kept 7 bases outside the gene matches. The CDR3 is 13 residues long.

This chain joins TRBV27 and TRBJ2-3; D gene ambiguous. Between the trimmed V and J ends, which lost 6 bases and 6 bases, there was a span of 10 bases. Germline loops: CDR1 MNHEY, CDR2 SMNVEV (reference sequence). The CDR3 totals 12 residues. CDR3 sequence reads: CASSPSVDTQYF. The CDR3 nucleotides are TGTGCCAGCAGCCCGAGTGTGGATACGCAGTATTTT.